The clone carrying this TCR beta chain was observed a few times. Its antigen is not known. The record originates from a study of cytomegalovirus exposure and HLA in healthy donors. Using immunoSEQ multiplex PCR, the repertoire was profiled, and TCRdb retains in-frame clones only, with some absent. The table lists 55,000 to 65,000 clones, roughly 96% of them singletons. Regarding the study as a whole: According to a subsequent analysis, TCR clusters identified in the first cohort showed a tendency to co-occur across the roughly 110 validation repertoires. Reports showed the classifier diagnosing cytomegalovirus status with high specificity and sensitivity. Whilst most TCR sequences proved rare, a subset of public TCRs occurred across many donors.

Separate from the roughly 700-subject first cohort was the approximately 120-subject validation cohort, to which the donors belonged. Material: PBMCs. This sequence originates from a man between 18 and 29 years old in good health and CMV-seronegative.

Here the CDR3 DNA reads TGTGCCAGCAGCGGAGCCCCGGGACAGGGGGACGGCTACACCTTC. This gives the protein CASSGAPGQGDGYTF. The J gene is TRBJ1-2, the V gene TRBV9; 11 positions match TRBD1. The CDR3 covers 15 residues. From germline, CDR1 is SGDLS and CDR2 YYNGEE. The J segment lost 8 bases and the V segment lost 3 bases, leaving 9 bases of the junction unmatched.